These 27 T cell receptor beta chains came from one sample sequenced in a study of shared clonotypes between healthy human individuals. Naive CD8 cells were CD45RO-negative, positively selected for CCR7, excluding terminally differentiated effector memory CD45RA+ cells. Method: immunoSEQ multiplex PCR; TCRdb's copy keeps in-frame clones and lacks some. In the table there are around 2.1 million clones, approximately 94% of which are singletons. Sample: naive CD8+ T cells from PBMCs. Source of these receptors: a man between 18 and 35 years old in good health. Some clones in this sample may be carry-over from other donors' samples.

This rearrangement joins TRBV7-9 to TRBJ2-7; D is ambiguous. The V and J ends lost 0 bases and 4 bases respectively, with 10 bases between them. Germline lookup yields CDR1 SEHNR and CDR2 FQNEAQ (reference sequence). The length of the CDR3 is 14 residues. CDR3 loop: CASSLALHGYEQYF. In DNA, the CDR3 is TGTGCCAGCAGCTTAGCGCTGCATGGGTACGAGCAGTACTTC.

This chain's CDR3 is CASSFRGPYTGELFF. CDR3 in DNA: TGTGCCAGCAGTTTCAGGGGGCCGTACACCGGGGAGCTGTTTTTT. This rearrangement joins TRBV28 to TRBJ2-2; 8 positions match TRBD1. Germline CDR1 is MDHEN and CDR2 is SYDVKM. V gave up 3 bases and J gave up 3 bases; unmatched junction bases: 3. The CDR3 has 15 amino acids.

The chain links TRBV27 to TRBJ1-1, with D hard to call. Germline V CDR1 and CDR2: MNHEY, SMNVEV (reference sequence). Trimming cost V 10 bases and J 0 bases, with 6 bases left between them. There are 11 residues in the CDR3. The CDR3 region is CATVLNTEAFF. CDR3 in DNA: TGTGCCACCGTCCTGAACACTGAAGCTTTCTTT.

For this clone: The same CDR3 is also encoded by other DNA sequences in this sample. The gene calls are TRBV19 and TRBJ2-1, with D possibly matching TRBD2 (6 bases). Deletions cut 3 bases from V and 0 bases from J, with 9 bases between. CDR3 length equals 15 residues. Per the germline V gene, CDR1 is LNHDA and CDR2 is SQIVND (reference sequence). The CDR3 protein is CASSIDGSSYNEQFF. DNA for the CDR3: TGTGCCAGTAGTATCGACGGGAGCTCCTACAATGAGCAGTTCTTC. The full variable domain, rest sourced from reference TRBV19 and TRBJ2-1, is DGGITQSPKYLFRKEGQNVTLSCEQNLNHDAMYWYRQDPGQGLRLIYYSQIVNDFQKGDIAEGYSVSREKKESFPLTVTSAQKNPTAFYLCASSIDGSSYNEQFFGPGTRLTVL.

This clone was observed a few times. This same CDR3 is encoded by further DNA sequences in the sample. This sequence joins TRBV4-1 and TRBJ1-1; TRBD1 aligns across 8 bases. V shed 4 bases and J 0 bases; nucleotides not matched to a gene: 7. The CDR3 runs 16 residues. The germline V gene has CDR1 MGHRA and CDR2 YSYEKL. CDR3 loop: CASSPGTGLMNTEAFF. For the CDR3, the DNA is TGCGCCAGCAGCCCAGGGACAGGTCTCATGAACACTGAAGCTTTCTTT.

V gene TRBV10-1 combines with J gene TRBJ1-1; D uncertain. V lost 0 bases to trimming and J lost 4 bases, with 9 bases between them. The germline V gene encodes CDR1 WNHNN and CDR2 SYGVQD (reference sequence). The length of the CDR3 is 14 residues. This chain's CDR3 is CASSESSRTTEAFF. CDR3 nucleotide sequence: TGCGCCAGCAGTGAGTCGTCCAGGACCACTGAAGCTTTCTTT.

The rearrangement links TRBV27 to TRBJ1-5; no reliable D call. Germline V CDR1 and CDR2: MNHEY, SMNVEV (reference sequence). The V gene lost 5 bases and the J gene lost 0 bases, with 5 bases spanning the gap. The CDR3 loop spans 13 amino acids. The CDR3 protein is CASSKNSNQPQHF. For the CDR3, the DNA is TGTGCCAGCAGTAAAAATAGCAATCAGCCCCAGCATTTT.

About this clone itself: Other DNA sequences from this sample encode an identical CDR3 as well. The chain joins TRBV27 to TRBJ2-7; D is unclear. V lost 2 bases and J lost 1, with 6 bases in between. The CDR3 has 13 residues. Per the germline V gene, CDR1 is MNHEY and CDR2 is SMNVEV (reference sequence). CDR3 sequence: CASSLTVSYEQYF. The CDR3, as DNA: TGTGCCAGCAGTTTAACGGTTTCCTACGAGCAGTACTTC.

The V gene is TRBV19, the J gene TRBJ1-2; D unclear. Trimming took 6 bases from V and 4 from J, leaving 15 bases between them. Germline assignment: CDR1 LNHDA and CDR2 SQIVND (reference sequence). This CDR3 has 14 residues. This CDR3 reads CASRPAGLGYGYTF. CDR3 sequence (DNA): TGTGCCAGTAGACCTGCAGGCCTTGGCTATGGCTACACCTTC.

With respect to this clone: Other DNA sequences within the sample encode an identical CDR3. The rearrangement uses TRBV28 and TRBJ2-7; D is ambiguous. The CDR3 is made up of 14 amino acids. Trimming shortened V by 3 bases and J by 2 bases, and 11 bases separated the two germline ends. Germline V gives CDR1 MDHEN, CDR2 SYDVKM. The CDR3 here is CASSLVAITYEQYF. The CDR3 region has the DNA TGTGCCAGCAGTTTGGTCGCCATCACCTACGAGCAGTACTTC.

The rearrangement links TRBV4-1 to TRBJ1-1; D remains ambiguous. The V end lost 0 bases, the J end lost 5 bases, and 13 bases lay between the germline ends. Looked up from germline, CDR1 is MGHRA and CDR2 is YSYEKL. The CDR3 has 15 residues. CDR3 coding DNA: TGCGCCAGCAGCCAAGATATAAGGGCGGGAACTGAAGCTTTCTTT. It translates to CASSQDIRAGTEAFF.

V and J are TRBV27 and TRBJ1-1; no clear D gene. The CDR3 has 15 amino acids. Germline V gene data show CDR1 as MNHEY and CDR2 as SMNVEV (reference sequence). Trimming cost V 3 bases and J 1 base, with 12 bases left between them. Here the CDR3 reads CASSLTTEANTEAFF. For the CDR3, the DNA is TGTGCCAGCAGTTTGACCACCGAGGCGAACACTGAAGCTTTCTTT.

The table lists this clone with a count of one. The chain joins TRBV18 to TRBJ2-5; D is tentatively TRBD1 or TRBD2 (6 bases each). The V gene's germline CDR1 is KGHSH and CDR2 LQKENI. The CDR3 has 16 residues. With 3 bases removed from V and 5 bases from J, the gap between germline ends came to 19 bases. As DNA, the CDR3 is TGTGCCAGCTCACCCCTAGCTGGGGGGCGAGGGGAGACCCAGTACTTC. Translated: CASSPLAGGRGETQYF.

DNA for the CDR3: TGCGCCAGCAATGATTATGGCAGGGGGTCCTATGGCTACACCTTC. Amino acids: CASNDYGRGSYGYTF. The chain uses TRBV5-1 and TRBJ1-2; 7 nucleotides agree with TRBD1. The CDR3 has 15 amino acids. J lost 4 bases, V lost 6 bases, and 12 bases had no gene match. Germline CDR1 SGHRS, CDR2 YFSETQ. Drawing the rest from reference TRBV5-1 and TRBJ1-2, the complete variable domain is KAGVTQTPRYLIKTRGQQVTLSCSPISGHRSVSWYQQTPGQGLQFLFEYFSETQRNKGNFPGRFSGRQFSNSRSEMNVSTLELGDSALYLCASNDYGRGSYGYTFGSGTRLTVV.

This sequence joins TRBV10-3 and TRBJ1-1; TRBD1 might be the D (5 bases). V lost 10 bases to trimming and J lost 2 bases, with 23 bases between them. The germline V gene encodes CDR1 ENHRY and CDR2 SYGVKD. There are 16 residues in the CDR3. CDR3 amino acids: CATRGGVVISNTEAFF. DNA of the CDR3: TGTGCCACCCGGGGGGGGGTTGTGATCTCCAACACTGAAGCTTTCTTT.

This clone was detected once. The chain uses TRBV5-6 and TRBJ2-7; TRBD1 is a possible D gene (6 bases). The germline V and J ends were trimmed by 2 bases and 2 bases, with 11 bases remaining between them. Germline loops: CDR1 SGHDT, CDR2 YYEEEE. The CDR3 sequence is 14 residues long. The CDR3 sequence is CASSFWTVPYEQYF. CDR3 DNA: TGTGCCAGCAGCTTCTGGACAGTACCCTACGAGCAGTACTTC.

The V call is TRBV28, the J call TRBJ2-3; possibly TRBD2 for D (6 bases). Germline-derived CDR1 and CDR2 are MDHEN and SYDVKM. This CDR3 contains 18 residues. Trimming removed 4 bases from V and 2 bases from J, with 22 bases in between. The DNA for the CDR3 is TGTGCCAGCAGTTCCCTCTGGGGGGTAGGGGAATTCACAGATACGCAGTATTTT. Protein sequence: CASSSLWGVGEFTDTQYF. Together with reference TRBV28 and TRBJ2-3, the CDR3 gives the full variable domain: DVKVTQSSRYLVKRTGEKVFLECVQDMDHENMFWYRQDPGLGLRLIYFSYDVKMKEKGDIPEGYSVSREKKERFSLILESASTNQTSMYLCASSSLWGVGEFTDTQYFGPGTRLTVL.

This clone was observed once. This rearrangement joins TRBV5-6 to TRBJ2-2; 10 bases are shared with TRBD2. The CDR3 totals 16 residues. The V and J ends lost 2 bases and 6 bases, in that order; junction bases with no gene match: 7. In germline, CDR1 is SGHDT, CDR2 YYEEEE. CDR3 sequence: CASSFRLAGVPGELFF. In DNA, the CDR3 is TGTGCCAGCAGCTTCCGGCTAGCGGGAGTCCCCGGGGAGCTGTTTTTT.

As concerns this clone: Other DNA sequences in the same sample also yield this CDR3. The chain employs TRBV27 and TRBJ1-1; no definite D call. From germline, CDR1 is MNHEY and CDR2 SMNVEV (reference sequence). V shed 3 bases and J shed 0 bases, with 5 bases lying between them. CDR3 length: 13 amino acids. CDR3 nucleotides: TGTGCCAGCAGTTTCAGCTTGAACACTGAAGCTTTCTTT. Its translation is CASSFSLNTEAFF.

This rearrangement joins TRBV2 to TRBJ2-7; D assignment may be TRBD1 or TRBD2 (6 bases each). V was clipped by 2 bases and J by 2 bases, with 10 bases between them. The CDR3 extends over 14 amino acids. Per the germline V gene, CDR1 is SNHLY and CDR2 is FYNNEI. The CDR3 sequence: CASSEWGAAYEQYF. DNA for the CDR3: TGTGCCAGCAGTGAATGGGGGGCTGCCTACGAGCAGTACTTC.

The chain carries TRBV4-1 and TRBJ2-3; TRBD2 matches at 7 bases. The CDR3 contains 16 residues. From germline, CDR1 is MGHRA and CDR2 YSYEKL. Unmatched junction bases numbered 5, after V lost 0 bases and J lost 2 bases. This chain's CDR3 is CASSQDGEGVTDTQYF. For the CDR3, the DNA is TGCGCCAGCAGCCAAGATGGGGAGGGAGTCACAGATACGCAGTATTTT.

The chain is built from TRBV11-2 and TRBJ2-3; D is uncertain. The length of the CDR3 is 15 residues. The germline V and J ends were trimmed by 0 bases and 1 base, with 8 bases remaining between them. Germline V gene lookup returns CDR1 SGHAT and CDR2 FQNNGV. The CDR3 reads CASSLDLGGTDTQYF. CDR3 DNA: TGTGCCAGCAGCTTAGACCTAGGCGGCACAGATACGCAGTATTTT.

CDR3 region: CASSLSRSHGYTF. CDR3 nucleotides: TGTGCCAGCAGTTTATCAAGGTCGCATGGCTACACCTTC. The rearrangement links TRBV28 to TRBJ1-2, with unresolved D. The CDR3 covers 13 residues. Per germline, CDR1 MDHEN and CDR2 SYDVKM. Trimming removed 1 base from V and 6 bases from J, with 9 bases in between.

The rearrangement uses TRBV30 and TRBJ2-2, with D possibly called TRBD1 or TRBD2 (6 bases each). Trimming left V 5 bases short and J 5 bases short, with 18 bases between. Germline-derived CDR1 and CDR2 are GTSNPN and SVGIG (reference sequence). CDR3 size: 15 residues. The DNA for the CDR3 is TGTGCCTGGGGTTATTCTCCGGGGGCGACCGGGGAGCTGTTTTTT. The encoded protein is CAWGYSPGATGELFF. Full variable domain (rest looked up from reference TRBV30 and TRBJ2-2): SQTIHQWPATLVQPVGSPLSLECTVEGTSNPNLYWYRQAAGRGLQLLFYSVGIGQISSEVPQNLSASRPQDRQFILSSKKLLLSDSGFYLCAWGYSPGATGELFFGEGSRLTVL.

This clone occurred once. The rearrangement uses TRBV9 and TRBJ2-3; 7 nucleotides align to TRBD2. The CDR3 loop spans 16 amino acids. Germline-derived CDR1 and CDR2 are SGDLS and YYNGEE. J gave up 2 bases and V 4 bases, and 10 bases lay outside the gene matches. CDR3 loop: CASSPGGERYTDTQYF. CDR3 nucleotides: TGTGCCAGCAGCCCTGGGGGGGAGCGCTACACAGATACGCAGTATTTT.

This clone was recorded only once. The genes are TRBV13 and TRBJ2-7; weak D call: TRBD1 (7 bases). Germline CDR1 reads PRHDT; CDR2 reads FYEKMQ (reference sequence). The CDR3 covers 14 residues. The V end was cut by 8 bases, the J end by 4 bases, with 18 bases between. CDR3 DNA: TGTGCCAGCGCGGAGGGGGCCAAAAGTTACGAGCAGTACTTC. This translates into CASAEGAKSYEQYF.

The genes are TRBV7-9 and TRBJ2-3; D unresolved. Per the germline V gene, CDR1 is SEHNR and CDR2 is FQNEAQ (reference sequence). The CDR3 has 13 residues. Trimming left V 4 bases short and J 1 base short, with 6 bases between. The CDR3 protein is CASSYSRTDTQYF. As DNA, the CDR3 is TGTGCCAGCAGCTATTCTCGCACAGATACGCAGTATTTT. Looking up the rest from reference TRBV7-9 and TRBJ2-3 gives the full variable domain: DTGVSQNPRHKITKRGQNVTFRCDPISEHNRLYWYRQTLGQGPEFLTYFQNEAQLEKSRLLSDRFSAERPKGSFSTLEIQRTEQGDSAMYLCASSYSRTDTQYFGPGTRLTVL.